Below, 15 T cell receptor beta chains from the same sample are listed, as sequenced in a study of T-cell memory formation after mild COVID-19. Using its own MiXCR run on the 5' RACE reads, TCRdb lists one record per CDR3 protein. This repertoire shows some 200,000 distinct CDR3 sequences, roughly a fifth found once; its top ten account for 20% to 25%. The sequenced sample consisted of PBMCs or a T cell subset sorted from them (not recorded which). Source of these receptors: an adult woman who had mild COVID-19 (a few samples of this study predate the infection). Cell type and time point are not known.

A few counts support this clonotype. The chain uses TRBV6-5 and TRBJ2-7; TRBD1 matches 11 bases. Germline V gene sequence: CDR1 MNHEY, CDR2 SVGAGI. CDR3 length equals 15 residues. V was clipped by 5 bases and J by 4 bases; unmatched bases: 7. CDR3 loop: CASSTTGTGGYEQYF. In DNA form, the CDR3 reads TGTGCCAGCAGTACAACCGGGACAGGGGGTTACGAGCAGTACTTC.

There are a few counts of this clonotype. The CDR3 spells CASSDGAASNSPLHF. The CDR3 DNA is TGTGCCAGCAGTGACGGGGCCGCCTCCAATTCACCCCTCCACTTT. The V gene is TRBV6-4, the J gene TRBJ1-6; possibly TRBD1 for D (5 bases). This CDR3 spans 15 amino acids. The germline V gene has CDR1 MRHNA and CDR2 SNTAGT. Trimming removed 2 bases at V and 7 bases at J, with 12 bases between.

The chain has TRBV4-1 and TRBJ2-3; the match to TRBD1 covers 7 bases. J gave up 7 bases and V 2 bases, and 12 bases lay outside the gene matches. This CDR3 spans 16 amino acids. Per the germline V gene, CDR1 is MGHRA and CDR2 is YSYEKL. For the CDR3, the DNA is TGCGCCAGCAGCCAAACCGAAGATCGGACAGGCTATACGCAGTATTTT. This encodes CASSQTEDRTGYTQYF.

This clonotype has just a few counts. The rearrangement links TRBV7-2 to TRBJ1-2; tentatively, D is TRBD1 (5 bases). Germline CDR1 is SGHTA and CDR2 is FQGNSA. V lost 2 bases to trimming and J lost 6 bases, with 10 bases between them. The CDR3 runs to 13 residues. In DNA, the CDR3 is TGTGCCAGCAGCTTATTCAGGGATGATGGCTACACCTTC. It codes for CASSLFRDDGYTF.

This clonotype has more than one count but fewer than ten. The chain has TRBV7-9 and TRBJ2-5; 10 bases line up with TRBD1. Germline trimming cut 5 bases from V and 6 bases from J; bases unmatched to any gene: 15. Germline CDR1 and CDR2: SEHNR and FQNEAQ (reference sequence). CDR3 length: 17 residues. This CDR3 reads CASSLTGTGVKGKTQYF. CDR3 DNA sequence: TGTGCCAGCAGCCTAACCGGGACAGGGGTCAAGGGTAAGACCCAGTACTTC. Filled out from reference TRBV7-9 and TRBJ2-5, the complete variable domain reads DTGVSQNPRHKITKRGQNVTFRCDPISEHNRLYWYRQTLGQGPEFLTYFQNEAQLEKSRLLSDRFSAERPKGSFSTLEIQRTEQGDSAMYLCASSLTGTGVKGKTQYFGPGTRLLVL.

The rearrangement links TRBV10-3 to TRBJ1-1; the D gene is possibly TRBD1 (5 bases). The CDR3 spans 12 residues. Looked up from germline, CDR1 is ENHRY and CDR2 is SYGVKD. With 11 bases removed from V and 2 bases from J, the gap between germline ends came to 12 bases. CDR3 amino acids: CASRDGNTEAFF. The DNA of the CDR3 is TGTGCCTCACGGGACGGCAACACTGAAGCTTTCTTT.

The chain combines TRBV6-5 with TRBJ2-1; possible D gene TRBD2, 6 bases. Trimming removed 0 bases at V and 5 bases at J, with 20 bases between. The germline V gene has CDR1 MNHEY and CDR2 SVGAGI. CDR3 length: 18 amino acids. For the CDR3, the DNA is TGTGCCAGCAGTTACTCGATCCTTTCGCTGGGACTCGACAATGAGCAGTTCTTC. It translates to CASSYSILSLGLDNEQFF.

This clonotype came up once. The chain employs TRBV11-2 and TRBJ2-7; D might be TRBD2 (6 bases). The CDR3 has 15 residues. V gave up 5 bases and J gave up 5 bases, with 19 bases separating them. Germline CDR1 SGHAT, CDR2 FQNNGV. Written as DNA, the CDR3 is TGTGCCAGCAGCACCCCCCGGGACTTTGGTGACGAGCAGTACTTC. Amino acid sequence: CASSTPRDFGDEQYF.

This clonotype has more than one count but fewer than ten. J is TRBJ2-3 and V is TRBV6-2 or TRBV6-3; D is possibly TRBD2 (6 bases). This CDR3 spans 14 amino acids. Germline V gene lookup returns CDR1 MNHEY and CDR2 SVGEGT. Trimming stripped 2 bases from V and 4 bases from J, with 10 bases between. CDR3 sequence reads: CASSYTAGPDTQYF. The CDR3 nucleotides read TGTGCCAGCAGTTACACCGCGGGGCCAGATACGCAGTATTTT.

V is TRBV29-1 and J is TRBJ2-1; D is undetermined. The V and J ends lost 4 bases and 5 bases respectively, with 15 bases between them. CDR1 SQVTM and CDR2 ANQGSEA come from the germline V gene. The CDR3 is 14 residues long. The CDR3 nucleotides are TGCAGCGTTGTTGGAAGTGGGGTTCACAATGAGCAGTTCTTC. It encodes CSVVGSGVHNEQFF.

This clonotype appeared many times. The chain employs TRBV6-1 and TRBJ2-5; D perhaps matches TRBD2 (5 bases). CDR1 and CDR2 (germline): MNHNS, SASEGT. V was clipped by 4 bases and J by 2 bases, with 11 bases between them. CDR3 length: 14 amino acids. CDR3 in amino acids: CASSASTGQETQYF. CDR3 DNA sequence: TGTGCCAGCAGTGCCTCGACGGGACAAGAGACCCAGTACTTC.

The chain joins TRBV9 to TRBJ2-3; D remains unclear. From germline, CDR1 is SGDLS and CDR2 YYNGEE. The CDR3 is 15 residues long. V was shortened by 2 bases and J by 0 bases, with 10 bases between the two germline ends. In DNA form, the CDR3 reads TGTGCCAGCAGCGTCGGCACAGCGAGCACAGATACGCAGTATTTT. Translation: CASSVGTASTDTQYF.

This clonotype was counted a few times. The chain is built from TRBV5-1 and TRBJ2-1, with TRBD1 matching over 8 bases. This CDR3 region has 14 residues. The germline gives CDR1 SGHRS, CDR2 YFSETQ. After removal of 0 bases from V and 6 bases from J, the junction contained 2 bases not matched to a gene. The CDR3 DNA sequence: TGCGCCAGCAGCTTGGGGACAGGGCCCAATGAGCAGTTCTTC. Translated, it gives CASSLGTGPNEQFF.

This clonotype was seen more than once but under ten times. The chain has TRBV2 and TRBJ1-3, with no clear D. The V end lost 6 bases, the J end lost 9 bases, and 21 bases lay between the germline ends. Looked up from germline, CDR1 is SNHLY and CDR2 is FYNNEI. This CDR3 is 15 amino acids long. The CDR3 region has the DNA TGTGCCAGCAGCCAAGAGGGAACCCCCGACGGCACCATATATTTT. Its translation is CASSQEGTPDGTIYF.

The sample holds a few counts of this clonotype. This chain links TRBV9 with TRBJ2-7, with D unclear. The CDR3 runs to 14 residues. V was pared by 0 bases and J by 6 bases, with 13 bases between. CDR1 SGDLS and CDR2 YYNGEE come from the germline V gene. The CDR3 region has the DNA TGTGCCAGCAGCGTAGACAACCGCCCCACCGAGCAGTACTTC. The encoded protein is CASSVDNRPTEQYF. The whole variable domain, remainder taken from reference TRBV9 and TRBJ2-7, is DSGVTQTPKHLITATGQRVTLRCSPRSGDLSVYWYQQSLDQGLQFLIQYYNGEERAKGNILERFSAQQFPDLHSELNLSSLELGDSALYFCASSVDNRPTEQYFGPGTRLTVT.